The subject of this entry is one T cell receptor beta chain. This sample was taken from a study of blood T cell repertoires in COVID-19. The V end was cut by 6 bases, the J end by 3 bases, with 15 bases between. The CDR3 runs 15 residues. The germline CDR1 and CDR2 sequences are MDHEN and SYDVKM. As processed by the authors: Using reference gene primer amplification, nucleated cell counts were estimated. Profiled with immunoSEQ multiplex PCR; TCRdb holds only in-frame clones, not every one. The DNA gave D and trimming, while V, J and clone size come from that table. The sample lists 90,000 to 130,000 clones, around 84% occurring once.

The sequencing input was peripheral blood. This clonotype was obtained from a man aged 35 to 55 with acute or convalescent COVID-19. J is TRBJ1-5 and V is TRBV28; no clear D. CDR3 loop: CASRLPGGPNQPQHF. CDR3 bases: TGTGCCAGCAGACTCCCGGGAGGCCCCAATCAGCCCCAGCATTTT.